Presented here are 30 T cell receptor beta chains from one specimen sequenced in a study of T-cell memory formation after mild COVID-19. MiXCR, applied by TCRdb to the 5' RACE reads, yields one record per CDR3 protein. This sample carries around 100,000 distinct CDR3 sequences, over 20% of them seen once, and the ten largest clones take roughly 40%. The sample consisted of PBMCs or a T cell subset sorted from them (not recorded which). Receptor source: a man between 18 and 29 years old who had mild COVID-19 (a few samples of this study predate the infection). Cell type and time point are not known.

This sequence joins TRBV7-9 and TRBJ1-1, with TRBD1 matching over 9 bases. Germline V CDR1 and CDR2: SEHNR, FQNEAQ (reference sequence). V shed 4 bases, J shed 4 bases, and the junction held 4 bases outside the gene matches. CDR3 length: 14 residues. As DNA, the CDR3 is TGTGCCAGCAGCTCGCTGACAGGGGGCACTGAAGCTTTCTTT. It yields the protein CASSSLTGGTEAFF.

The V gene is TRBV20-1, the J gene TRBJ2-5, with TRBD2 matching 8 bases. This CDR3 has 17 residues. Trimming removed 6 bases from V and 3 bases from J; junction bases left unmatched: 18. The germline gives CDR1 DFQATT, CDR2 SNEGSKA (reference sequence). CDR3 sequence: CSAHLHENGGEKETQYF. The CDR3, as DNA: TGCAGTGCCCACCTCCACGAAAACGGGGGGGAAAAAGAGACCCAGTACTTC.

This clonotype was counted at least ten times. This chain connects TRBV4-3 to TRBJ2-1; D gene ambiguous. The germline CDR1 and CDR2 sequences are LGHNA and YSLEER. The ends were cut back, 4 bases at V and 0 bases at J, with 10 bases in the middle. This CDR3 has 15 amino acids. Written as DNA, the CDR3 is TGCGCCAGCAGCCCCGGTTCTAGCTCCTACAATGAGCAGTTCTTC. Its translation: CASSPGSSSYNEQFF.

This sequence joins TRBV14 and TRBJ1-1; D is unresolved. Germline loops: CDR1 SGHDN, CDR2 FVKESK. The CDR3 totals 16 residues. V was trimmed by 4 bases and J by 0 bases, leaving 15 bases between them. The CDR3 protein is CASSPVLGVMNTEAFF. The CDR3 nucleotides are TGTGCCAGCAGCCCGGTACTTGGGGTGATGAACACTGAAGCTTTCTTT.

This clonotype was seen only a few times. The rearrangement uses TRBV29-1 and TRBJ2-2, with D unresolved. The CDR3 extends over 12 amino acids. Trimming stripped 4 bases from V and 4 bases from J, with 7 bases between. Germline V gene sequence: CDR1 SQVTM, CDR2 ANQGSEA. The CDR3: CSVVSSTGELFF. In DNA, the CDR3 is TGCAGCGTTGTTTCGAGCACCGGGGAGCTGTTTTTT.

This clonotype was counted between two and nine times. The chain uses TRBV7-9 and TRBJ2-7, with 7 bases fitting TRBD1. Per germline, CDR1 SEHNR and CDR2 FQNEAQ (reference sequence). V shed 1 base and J 3 bases; nucleotides not matched to a gene: 6. The CDR3 has 15 residues. CDR3 nucleotides: TGTGCCAGCAGCTTAGGGGGGACAGCTGTCTACGAGCAGTACGTC. Protein product: CASSLGGTAVYEQYV.

The table lists this clonotype with a few counts. The rearrangement links TRBV9 to TRBJ2-1; D call uncertain. V gave up 0 bases and J gave up 0 bases, with 4 bases separating them. The CDR3 spans 14 residues. From germline, CDR1 is SGDLS and CDR2 YYNGEE. The CDR3 loop is CASSVEGSYNEQFF. CDR3 DNA: TGTGCCAGCAGCGTAGAAGGCTCCTACAATGAGCAGTTCTTC. The whole variable domain, remainder taken from reference TRBV9 and TRBJ2-1, is DSGVTQTPKHLITATGQRVTLRCSPRSGDLSVYWYQQSLDQGLQFLIQYYNGEERAKGNILERFSAQQFPDLHSELNLSSLELGDSALYFCASSVEGSYNEQFFGPGTRLTVL.

The CDR3 spells CASSSPAFYGYTF. The CDR3, as DNA: TGTGCCAGCAGTTCCCCAGCGTTCTATGGCTACACCTTC. The J gene is TRBJ1-2, the V gene TRBV12-3 or TRBV12-4; D unclear. The CDR3 extends over 13 amino acids. The V end was cut by 4 bases, the J end by 4 bases, with 10 bases between.

This chain joins TRBV4-3 and TRBJ2-1; a weak D match, TRBD1 (5 bases). The CDR3 is made up of 17 amino acids. V was clipped by 0 bases and J by 4 bases, with 16 bases between them. CDR1 and CDR2 from the germline V gene are LGHNA and YSLEER. CDR3 coding DNA: TGCGCCAGCAGCCAAGATCTGATCCAGGGTGGTTACAATGAGCAGTTCTTC. Translated: CASSQDLIQGGYNEQFF.

The genes are TRBV20-1 and TRBJ2-5; TRBD2 might be the D (5 bases). This CDR3 contains 14 residues. The germline V and J ends were trimmed by 0 bases and 3 bases, with 11 bases remaining between them. Germline V gene sequence: CDR1 DFQATT, CDR2 SNEGSKA (reference sequence). Here the CDR3 reads CSARDPGWEETQYF. In nucleotides, the CDR3 is TGCAGTGCTAGAGATCCGGGGTGGGAAGAGACCCAGTACTTC.

This clonotype was seen more than once but under ten times. The gene calls are TRBV3-1 and TRBJ2-1, with 10 bases fitting TRBD2. The germline CDR1 and CDR2 sequences are LGHDT and YNNKEL (reference sequence). There are 15 residues in the CDR3. With V trimmed by 5 bases and J by 4 bases, 5 bases remained unmatched. The CDR3 spells CASSAVAGGYNEQFF. The CDR3 DNA reads as TGTGCCAGCAGCGCAGTAGCGGGGGGATACAATGAGCAGTTCTTC.

The chain carries TRBV5-1 and TRBJ2-7; the match to TRBD1 covers 12 bases. In germline, CDR1 is SGHRS, CDR2 YFSETQ. Trimming took 0 bases from V and 7 from J; bases not matched to a gene: 11. The CDR3 runs to 17 residues. The CDR3, as DNA: TGCGCCAGCAGCTTGGACCCGGGCCGGGACAGGGGGCGTGAGCAGTACGTC. The encoded protein is CASSLDPGRDRGREQYV.

The chain recombines TRBV5-1 with TRBJ2-2, with a weak D call TRBD2 (5 bases). V shed 1 base and J shed 6 bases, with 19 bases lying between them. This CDR3 contains 17 residues. CDR1 is SGHRS and CDR2 is YFSETQ in the germline V gene. The CDR3 here is CASSLSRRGLSAGELFF. CDR3 in DNA: TGCGCCAGCAGCTTGAGCCGGCGAGGGTTGTCGGCCGGGGAGCTGTTTTTT.

In this sample, this clonotype turned up a few times. The CDR3 bases are TGTGCCAGCGGAGTTTGGGATACGCAGTATTTT. Translated, it gives CASGVWDTQYF. This sequence joins TRBV3-1 and TRBJ2-3; D is ambiguous. The V end was cut by 8 bases, the J end by 6 bases, with 9 bases between. The CDR3 extends over 11 amino acids. CDR1 is LGHDT, CDR2 YNNKEL, per germline (reference sequence).

This chain links TRBV5-6 with TRBJ2-5; maybe TRBD1 (6 bases). CDR1 is SGHDT and CDR2 is YYEEEE in the germline V gene. The CDR3 totals 13 residues. Between the trimmed V and J ends, which lost 3 bases and 2 bases, there was a span of 8 bases. The CDR3 loop is CASSWTDQETQYF. The CDR3 nucleotides read TGTGCCAGCAGCTGGACAGATCAAGAGACCCAGTACTTC.

The chain joins TRBV27 to TRBJ1-6; 7 nucleotides agree with TRBD1. CDR3 length: 14 residues. V lost 6 bases and J lost 9; bases outside the gene matches: 8. In germline, CDR1 is MNHEY, CDR2 SMNVEV (reference sequence). CDR3 sequence reads: CASRRDSPPSPLHF. The CDR3 DNA is TGTGCCAGCAGAAGGGACAGTCCTCCTTCACCCCTCCACTTT.

The table lists this clonotype with a few counts. This chain's CDR3 is CASSLATLAGGSIGTYNEQFF. DNA of the CDR3: TGCGCCAGCAGCTTGGCGACACTAGCGGGGGGATCAATAGGGACATACAATGAGCAGTTCTTC. V and J are TRBV5-1 and TRBJ2-1; 12 nucleotides match TRBD2. The CDR3 contains 21 residues. The J segment lost 4 bases and the V segment lost 0 bases, leaving 17 bases of the junction unmatched. Germline CDR1 SGHRS, CDR2 YFSETQ.

The chain links TRBV6-4 to TRBJ2-2, with 12 nucleotides matching TRBD1. J lost 2 bases, V lost 2 bases, and 0 bases had no gene match. The CDR3 extends over 16 amino acids. Per the germline V gene, CDR1 is MRHNA and CDR2 is SNTAGT. CDR3 in amino acids: CASSDGTGGNTGELFF. In nucleotides, the CDR3 is TGTGCCAGCAGTGACGGGACAGGGGGCAACACCGGGGAGCTGTTTTTT.

The V and J genes are TRBV20-1 and TRBJ2-1; possibly TRBD2 for D (5 bases). Trimming shortened V by 0 bases and J by 0 bases, and 15 bases separated the two germline ends. The CDR3 has 17 residues. The V gene's germline CDR1 is DFQATT and CDR2 SNEGSKA (reference sequence). The CDR3 DNA sequence: TGCAGTGCTAGAGATCCCGAGGGATCGGGCTCCTACAATGAGCAGTTCTTC. As protein: CSARDPEGSGSYNEQFF.

This clonotype was found a few times. The J gene is TRBJ2-3, the V gene TRBV10-1; 8 positions match TRBD1. The CDR3 contains 15 residues. The junction had 0 bases not matched to a gene; V was cut back by 0 bases and J by 1 base. CDR1 and CDR2 from the germline V gene are WNHNN and SYGVQD (reference sequence). DNA of the CDR3: TGCGCCAGCAGTGAGTCGGGACAGGGCACAGATACGCAGTATTTT. Translated, it gives CASSESGQGTDTQYF.

The table lists this clonotype with a few counts. V is TRBV7-9 and J is TRBJ2-2; D perhaps matches TRBD2 (6 bases). The CDR3 sequence is 16 residues long. The V and J ends lost 1 base and 5 bases respectively, with 14 bases between them. From germline, CDR1 is SEHNR and CDR2 FQNEAQ (reference sequence). The CDR3 protein is CASSLVSSVLTGELFF. In nucleotides, the CDR3 is TGTGCCAGCAGCTTAGTATCTAGCGTCCTGACCGGGGAGCTGTTTTTT.

This rearrangement joins TRBV12-3 or TRBV12-4 to TRBJ1-5; D is perhaps TRBD1 (6 bases). V gave up 6 bases and J gave up 6 bases, with 15 bases separating them. The CDR3 runs to 14 residues. CDR3 in DNA: TGTGCCAGCAGCCGTCCTACGGACAGTCAGCCCCAGCATTTT. Residues: CASSRPTDSQPQHF.

V is TRBV7-6 and J is TRBJ2-5; TRBD1 aligns across 10 bases. CDR3 length equals 15 residues. Germline values: CDR1 SGHVS, CDR2 FNYEAQ. With V trimmed by 4 bases and J by 5 bases, 7 bases remained unmatched. The CDR3 is CASSYRTGGSETQYF. DNA for the CDR3: TGTGCCAGCAGCTACCGGACAGGGGGATCCGAGACCCAGTACTTC.

The sample holds one count of this clonotype. The gene calls are TRBV5-1 and TRBJ2-3; D might be TRBD2 (6 bases). The CDR3 covers 15 residues. From germline, CDR1 is SGHRS and CDR2 YFSETQ. The V gene lost 3 bases and the J gene lost 1 base, with 12 bases spanning the gap. CDR3 sequence reads: CASSWAGGGTDTQYF. In DNA, the CDR3 is TGCGCCAGCAGCTGGGCCGGCGGGGGCACAGATACGCAGTATTTT.

The genes are TRBV12-3 or TRBV12-4 and TRBJ2-1; D is unclear. CDR3 length: 15 amino acids. V was clipped by 2 bases and J by 2 bases, with 10 bases between them. The CDR3 sequence is CASSLTVEPYNEQFF. CDR3 bases: TGTGCCAGCAGTTTAACGGTTGAACCCTACAATGAGCAGTTCTTC.

This sequence joins TRBV5-5 and TRBJ2-3; unclear D gene. CDR1 SGHKS and CDR2 YYEKEE come from the germline V gene (reference sequence). Trimming removed 0 bases from V and 2 bases from J, with 10 bases in between. The CDR3 consists of 15 residues. This chain's CDR3 is CASSLAHRTTDTQYF. DNA for the CDR3: TGTGCCAGCAGCTTGGCTCACCGGACCACAGATACGCAGTATTTT.

This chain links TRBV7-2 with TRBJ1-2; D is undetermined. The CDR3 has 14 amino acids. Germline CDR1 reads SGHTA; CDR2 reads FQGNSA. The germline V and J ends were trimmed by 3 bases and 0 bases, with 8 bases remaining between them. The CDR3 DNA follows: TGTGCCAGCAGCTTTGGCGGGGCTAACTATGGCTACACCTTC. Encoded protein: CASSFGGANYGYTF.

This clonotype has a handful of counts. The chain links TRBV12-3 or TRBV12-4 to TRBJ1-1; D gene ambiguous. The CDR3 totals 13 residues. The V and J ends lost 3 bases and 0 bases respectively, with 5 bases between them. CDR3 sequence (DNA): TGTGCCAGCAGTTTTGGGATGAACACTGAAGCTTTCTTT. Translating it yields CASSFGMNTEAFF.

This chain connects TRBV4-1 to TRBJ2-7; no firm D call. This CDR3 is 15 amino acids long. V was pared by 4 bases and J by 0 bases, with 13 bases between. The germline gives CDR1 MGHRA, CDR2 YSYEKL. CDR3 nucleotides: TGCGCCAGCAGCCCCGTAGGGCAGTACTCCTACGAGCAGTACTTC. The encoded protein is CASSPVGQYSYEQYF.

The sample holds a few counts of this clonotype. This chain joins TRBV27 and TRBJ2-5, with 8 bases fitting TRBD2. The CDR3 consists of 13 residues. The V and J ends lost 3 bases and 5 bases, in that order; junction bases with no gene match: 2. The germline V gene encodes CDR1 MNHEY and CDR2 SMNVEV (reference sequence). The CDR3, as DNA: TGTGCCAGCAGTTTCGCGGGGGGTGAGACCCAGTACTTC. Translation: CASSFAGGETQYF.